This entry lists 5 T cell receptor beta chains sequenced from one sample in a study of radiotherapy plus CTLA-4 blockade in lung cancer. The data were produced by immunoSEQ multiplex PCR, yet TCRdb's version contains in-frame clones alone and is incomplete. The table has about 40,000 clones, just under 80% seen once. The sequencing used peripheral blood, collected from a patient treated with radiotherapy plus ipilimumab. The origin of the receptors is a human donor with non-small cell lung cancer that progressed on radiotherapy plus ipilimumab.

The chain has TRBV7-8 and TRBJ2-3; 8 bases are a match to TRBD1. CDR1 is SGHVS, CDR2 FQNEAQ, per germline. CDR3 size: 15 residues. The V gene end was trimmed by 5 bases and the J gene end by 1 base; junction bases not matched to a gene: 5. CDR3 sequence reads: CASSQDRVGTDTQYF. CDR3 in DNA: TGTGCCAGCAGCCAGGACAGGGTAGGCACAGATACGCAGTATTTT.

The chain carries TRBV2 and TRBJ2-3, with 7 bases lining up with TRBD1. Trimming took 6 bases from V and 1 from J; bases not matched to a gene: 7. This CDR3 has 15 residues. Germline V lookup: CDR1 SNHLY, CDR2 FYNNEI. DNA for the CDR3: TGTGCCAGCAGGGGACAGTCGTCTCGCACAGATACGCAGTATTTT. Translating gives CASRGQSSRTDTQYF.

This clone occurred a few times. This sequence joins TRBV6-1 and TRBJ1-2, with 7 positions matching TRBD1. The CDR3 runs 12 residues. Germline CDR1 is MNHNS and CDR2 is SASEGT. J was trimmed by 11 bases and V by 0 bases; bases with no gene match: 3. CDR3 protein: CASSEARQGYTF. The CDR3 nucleotides read TGTGCCAGCAGTGAAGCCAGACAGGGATACACCTTC.

V and J are TRBV28 and TRBJ1-1; a weak D match, TRBD1 (6 bases). Germline-derived CDR1 and CDR2 are MDHEN and SYDVKM. The CDR3 has 14 amino acids. Deletions cut 6 bases from V and 1 base from J, with 12 bases between. As DNA, the CDR3 is TGTGCCAGCAGCCCCCCGGACAGGAACACTGAAGCTTTCTTT. This translates into CASSPPDRNTEAFF.

This clone was seen just once. This chain connects TRBV5-1 to TRBJ2-6; the D gene is possibly TRBD2 (5 bases). Trimming removed 6 bases from V and 0 bases from J, with 16 bases in between. This CDR3 has 17 amino acids. CDR1 and CDR2 (germline): SGHRS, YFSETQ. The CDR3 loop reads CASTLGSTSSGANVLTF. The CDR3 nucleotides read TGCGCCAGCACTTTGGGAAGTACTAGCTCTGGGGCCAACGTCCTGACTTTC.